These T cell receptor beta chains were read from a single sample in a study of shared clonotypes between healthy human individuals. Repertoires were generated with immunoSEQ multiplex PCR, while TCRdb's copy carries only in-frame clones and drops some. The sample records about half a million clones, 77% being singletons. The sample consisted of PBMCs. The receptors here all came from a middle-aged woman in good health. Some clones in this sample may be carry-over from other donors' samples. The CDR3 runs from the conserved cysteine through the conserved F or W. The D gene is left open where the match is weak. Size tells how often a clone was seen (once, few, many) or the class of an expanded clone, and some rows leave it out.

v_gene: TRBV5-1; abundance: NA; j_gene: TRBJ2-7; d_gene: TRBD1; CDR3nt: TGCGCCAGCAGCTTGGGCCCGGGACAGGGGCGCGAGCAGTACTTC; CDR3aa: CASSLGPGQGREQYF
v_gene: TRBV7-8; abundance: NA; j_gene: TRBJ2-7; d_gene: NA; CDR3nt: TGTGCCAGCGGTTTCCCCCGCTACTCACCCTACGAGCAGTACTTC; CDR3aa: CASGFPRYSPYEQYF
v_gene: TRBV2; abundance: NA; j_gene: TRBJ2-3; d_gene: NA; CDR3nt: TGTGCCAGCAGCCTTGGCGGGGATACGCAGTATTTT; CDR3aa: CASSLGGDTQYF
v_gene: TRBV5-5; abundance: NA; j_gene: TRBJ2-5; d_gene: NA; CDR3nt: TGTGCCAGCAGCTTGAAGGGTGGGGATAAACAAGAGACCCAGTACTTC; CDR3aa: CASSLKGGDKQETQYF
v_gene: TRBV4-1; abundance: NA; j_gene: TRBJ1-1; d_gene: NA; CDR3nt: TGCGCCAGCAGGGGGGAGAACACTGAAGCTTTCTTT; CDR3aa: CASRGENTEAFF
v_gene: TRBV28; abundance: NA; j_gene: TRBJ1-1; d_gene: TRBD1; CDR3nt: TGTGCCAGCAGGCTTACAGGGGTGAACACTGAAGCTTTCTTT; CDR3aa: CASRLTGVNTEAFF
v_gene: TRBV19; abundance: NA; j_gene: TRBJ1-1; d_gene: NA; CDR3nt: TGTGCCAGTAGAACAGGGTACACTGAAGCTTTCTTT; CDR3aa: CASRTGYTEAFF
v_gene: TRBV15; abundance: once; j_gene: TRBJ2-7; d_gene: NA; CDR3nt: TGTGCCACCAGCGGTACAGGATCTCGCTACGAGCAGTACTTC; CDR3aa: CATSGTGSRYEQYF
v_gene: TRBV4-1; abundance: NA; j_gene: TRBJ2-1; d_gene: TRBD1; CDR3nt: TGCGCCAGCAGGAGATTTGGGACAGGGTCCTACAATGAGCAGTTCTTC; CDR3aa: CASRRFGTGSYNEQFF
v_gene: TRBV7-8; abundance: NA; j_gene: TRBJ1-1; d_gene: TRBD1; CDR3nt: TGTGCCAGCTCCACGGACAGGGGTACTGAAGCTTTCTTT; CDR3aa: CASSTDRGTEAFF
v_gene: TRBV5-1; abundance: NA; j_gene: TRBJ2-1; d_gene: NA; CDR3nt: TGCGCCAGCAGCGTATATGGGCAGGGGACCTACAATGAGCAGTTCTTC; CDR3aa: CASSVYGQGTYNEQFF
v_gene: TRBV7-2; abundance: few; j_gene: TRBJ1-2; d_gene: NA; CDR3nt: TGCGCCAGCAGCTTAGCCGGCGACCCCCTCTATGGCTACACCTTC; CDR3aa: CASSLAGDPLYGYTF
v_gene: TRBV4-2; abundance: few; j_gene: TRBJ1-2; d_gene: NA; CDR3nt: TGTGCCAGCAGCCAAGAGGCAGGGGCCTATGGCTACACCTTC; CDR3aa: CASSQEAGAYGYTF
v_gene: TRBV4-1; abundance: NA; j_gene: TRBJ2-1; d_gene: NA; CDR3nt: TGCGCCAGTAGTGGCGTCTCCTACAATGAGCAGTTCTTC; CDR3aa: CASSGVSYNEQFF
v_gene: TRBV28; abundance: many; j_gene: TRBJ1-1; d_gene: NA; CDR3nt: TGTGCCAGCAAGATGAACACTGAAGCTTTCTTT; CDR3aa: CASKMNTEAFF
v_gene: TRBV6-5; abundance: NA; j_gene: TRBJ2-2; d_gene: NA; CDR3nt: TGTGCCAGCAGTTACCCCGCCGGGGAGCTGTTTTTT; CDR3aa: CASSYPAGELFF
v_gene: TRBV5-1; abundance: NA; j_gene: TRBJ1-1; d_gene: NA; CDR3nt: TGCGCCAGCAGCTGGGGAGAAACTGAAGCTTTCTTT; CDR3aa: CASSWGETEAFF
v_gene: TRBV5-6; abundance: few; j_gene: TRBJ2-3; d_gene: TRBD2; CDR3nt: TGTGCCAGCAGCATTAGCGGGAGCACAGATACGCAGTATTTT; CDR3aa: CASSISGSTDTQYF
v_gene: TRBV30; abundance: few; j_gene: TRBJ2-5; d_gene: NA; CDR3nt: TGTGCCTGGAGGCTGGGGGGCCAAGAGACCCAGTACTTC; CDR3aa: CAWRLGGQETQYF
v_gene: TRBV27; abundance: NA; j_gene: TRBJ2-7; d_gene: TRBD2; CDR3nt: TGTGCCAGCCCGAGGACTAGCGGAGACCCACGCGAGCAGTACTTC; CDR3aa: CASPRTSGDPREQYF
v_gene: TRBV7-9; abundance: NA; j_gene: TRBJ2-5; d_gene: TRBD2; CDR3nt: TGTGCCAGCAGCTTAAACGGGGGGGAGACCCAGTACTTC; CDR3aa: CASSLNGGETQYF
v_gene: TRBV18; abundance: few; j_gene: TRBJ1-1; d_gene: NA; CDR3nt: TGTGCCAGCTCGTTCCAGGCGAACACTGAAGCTTTCTTT; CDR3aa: CASSFQANTEAFF
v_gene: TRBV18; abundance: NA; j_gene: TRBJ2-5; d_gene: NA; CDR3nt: TGTGCCAGCTCACCACCCACACAGGGTCGCGAGACCCAGTACTTC; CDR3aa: CASSPPTQGRETQYF
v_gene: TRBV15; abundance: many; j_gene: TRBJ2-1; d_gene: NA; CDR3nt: TGTGCCACCAGCAGAGATGAGGATGAGCAGTTCTTC; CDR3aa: CATSRDEDEQFF
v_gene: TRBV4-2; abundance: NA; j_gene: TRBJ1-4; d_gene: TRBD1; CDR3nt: TGTGCCAGCAGCCAAGAAGTTGGGTGGGGACAGGGAGGTGAAAAACTGTTTTTT; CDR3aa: CASSQEVGWGQGGEKLFF
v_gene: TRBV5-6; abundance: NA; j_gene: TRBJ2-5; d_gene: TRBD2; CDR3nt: TGTGCCAGCAGCTTGACGGGACTAGCGGGAGAGACCCAGTACTTC; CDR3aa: CASSLTGLAGETQYF
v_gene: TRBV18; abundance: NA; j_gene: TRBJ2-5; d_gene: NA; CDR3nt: TGTGCCAGCTCACCAAGGACGGAAGAGACCCAGTACTTC; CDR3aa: CASSPRTEETQYF
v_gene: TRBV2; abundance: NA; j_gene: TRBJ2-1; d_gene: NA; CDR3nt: TGTGCCAGCAGAGCCGGACAAAGCTCCTACAATGAGCAGTTCTTC; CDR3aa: CASRAGQSSYNEQFF
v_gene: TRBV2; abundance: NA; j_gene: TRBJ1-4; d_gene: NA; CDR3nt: TGTGCCAGCAGCGGAGCCGCGGCTAATGAAAAACTGTTTTTT; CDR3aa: CASSGAAANEKLFF
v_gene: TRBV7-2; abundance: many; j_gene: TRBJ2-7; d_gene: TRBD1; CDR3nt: TGTGCCAGCAGCCTGACCGGGACAGGTCCCTACGAGCAGTACTTC; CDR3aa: CASSLTGTGPYEQYF
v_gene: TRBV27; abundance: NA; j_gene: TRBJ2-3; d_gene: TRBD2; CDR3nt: TGTGCCAGCAGTTGGCTAGCGGGAGTGAGGGGGGTTAGCACAGATACGCAGTATTTT; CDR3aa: CASSWLAGVRGVSTDTQYF
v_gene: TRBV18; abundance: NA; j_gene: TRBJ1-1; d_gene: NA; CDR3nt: TGTGCCAGCTCTCCCCAGAGAACTGAAGCTTTCTTT; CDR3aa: CASSPQRTEAFF
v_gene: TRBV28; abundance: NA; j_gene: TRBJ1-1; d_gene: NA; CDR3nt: TGTGCCAGCAGTTGGGCCAGGGAGGTCCCTGAAGCTTTCTTT; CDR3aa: CASSWAREVPEAFF
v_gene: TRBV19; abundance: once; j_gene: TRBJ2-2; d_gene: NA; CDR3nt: TGTGCCAGTAGTATCGTTGCGGCGAACACCGGGGAGCTGTTTTTT; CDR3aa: CASSIVAANTGELFF
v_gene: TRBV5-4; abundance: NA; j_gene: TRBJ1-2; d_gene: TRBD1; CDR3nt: TGTGCCAGCAGCTCCCGGGACAGGGGGCGTCATGGCTACACCTTC; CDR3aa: CASSSRDRGRHGYTF
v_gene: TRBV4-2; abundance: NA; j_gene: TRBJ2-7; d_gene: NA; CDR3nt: TGTGCCAGCAGCCAAGATCTGGCTAGCCGTACCTACGAGCAGTACTTC; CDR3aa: CASSQDLASRTYEQYF
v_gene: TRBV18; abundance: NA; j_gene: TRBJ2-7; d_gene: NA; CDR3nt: TGTGCCAGCTCACCGAGGGGGCCGGGGGTCGCCTACGAGCAGTACTTC; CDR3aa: CASSPRGPGVAYEQYF
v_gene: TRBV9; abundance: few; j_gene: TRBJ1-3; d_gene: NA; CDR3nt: TGTGCCAGCAGCGTAGTTCCAGGGAGCTCTGGAAACACCATATATTTT; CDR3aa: CASSVVPGSSGNTIYF
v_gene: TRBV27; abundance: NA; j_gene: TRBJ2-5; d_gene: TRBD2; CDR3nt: TGTGCCAGCAGTTTAGCTCGGGAGGGGACCCAGTACTTC; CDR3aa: CASSLAREGTQYF
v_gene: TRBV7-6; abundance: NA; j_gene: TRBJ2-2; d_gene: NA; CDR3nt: TGTGCCAGCAGCATTGACTTCACCGGGGAGCTGTTTTTT; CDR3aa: CASSIDFTGELFF
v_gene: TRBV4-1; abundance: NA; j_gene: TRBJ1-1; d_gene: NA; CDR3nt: TGCGCCAGCAGCCCGGACAGATCGAACACTGAAGCTTTCTTT; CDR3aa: CASSPDRSNTEAFF
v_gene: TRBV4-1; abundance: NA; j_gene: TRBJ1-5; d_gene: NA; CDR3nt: TGCGCCAGCAGCCAGGTGGGGGCCCATCAGCCCCAGCATTTT; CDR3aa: CASSQVGAHQPQHF
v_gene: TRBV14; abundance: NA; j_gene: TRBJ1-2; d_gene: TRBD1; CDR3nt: TGTGCCAGCAGCCGAGCCGGGACAGCCTATGGCTACACCTTC; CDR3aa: CASSRAGTAYGYTF
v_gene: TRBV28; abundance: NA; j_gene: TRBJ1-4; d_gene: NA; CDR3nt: TGTGCCAGCAGATTACCTCTCTCTGGTGAAAAACTGTTTTTT; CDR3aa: CASRLPLSGEKLFF
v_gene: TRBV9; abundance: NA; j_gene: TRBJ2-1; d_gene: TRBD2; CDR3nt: TGTGCCAGCAGCGTAGAGGGGCTAGCGGGAGCCTACAACAATGAGCAGTTCTTC; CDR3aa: CASSVEGLAGAYNNEQFF
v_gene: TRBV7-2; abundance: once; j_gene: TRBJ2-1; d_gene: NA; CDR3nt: TGTGCCAGCAGCTTAGTTGCAGGACTTATTTACAATGAGCAGTTCTTC; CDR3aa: CASSLVAGLIYNEQFF
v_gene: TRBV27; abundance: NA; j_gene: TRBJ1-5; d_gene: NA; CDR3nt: TGTGCCAGCAGCCCGTGGGGTAGCAATCAGCCCCAGCATTTT; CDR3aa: CASSPWGSNQPQHF
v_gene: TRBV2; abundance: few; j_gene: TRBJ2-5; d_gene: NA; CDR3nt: TGTGCCAGCAGTGAGGGGGGAGCGGGCAGCCAAGAGACCCAGTACTTC; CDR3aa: CASSEGGAGSQETQYF
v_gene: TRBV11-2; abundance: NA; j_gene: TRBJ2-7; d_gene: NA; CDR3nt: TGTGCCAGCAGCTTAGCGCGGATTCGGGACGGATCCTACGAGCAGTACTTC; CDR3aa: CASSLARIRDGSYEQYF
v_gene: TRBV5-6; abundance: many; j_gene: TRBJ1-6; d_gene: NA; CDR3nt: TGTGCCAGCAGCTTCCAGACAGGCCAAGCGTCACCCCTCCACTTT; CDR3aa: CASSFQTGQASPLHF
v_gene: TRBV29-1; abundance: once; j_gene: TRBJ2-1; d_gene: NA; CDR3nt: TGCAGCGTTGGGGGGAATGAGTACGGTGAGCAGTTCTTC; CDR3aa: CSVGGNEYGEQFF
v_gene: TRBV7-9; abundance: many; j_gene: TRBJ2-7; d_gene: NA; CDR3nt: TGTGCCAGCAGCTTTTCAGCCTACGAGCAGTACTTC; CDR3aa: CASSFSAYEQYF
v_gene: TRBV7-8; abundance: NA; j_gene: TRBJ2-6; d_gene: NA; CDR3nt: TGTGCCAGCAGCTTAGGCGGAGGGGTTTCCTCTGGGGCCAACGTCCTGACTTTC; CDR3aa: CASSLGGGVSSGANVLTF
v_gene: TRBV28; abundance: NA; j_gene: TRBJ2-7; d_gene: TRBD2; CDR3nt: TGTGCCAGCAGTGACTTGACTAGCGGGGGCCTCGCCTACGAGCAGTACTTC; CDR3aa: CASSDLTSGGLAYEQYF
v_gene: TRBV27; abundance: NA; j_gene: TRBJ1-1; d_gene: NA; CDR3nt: TGTGCCAGCAGTCCCCTTGCGGGGCACCTGGCTGAAGCTTTCTTT; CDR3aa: CASSPLAGHLAEAFF